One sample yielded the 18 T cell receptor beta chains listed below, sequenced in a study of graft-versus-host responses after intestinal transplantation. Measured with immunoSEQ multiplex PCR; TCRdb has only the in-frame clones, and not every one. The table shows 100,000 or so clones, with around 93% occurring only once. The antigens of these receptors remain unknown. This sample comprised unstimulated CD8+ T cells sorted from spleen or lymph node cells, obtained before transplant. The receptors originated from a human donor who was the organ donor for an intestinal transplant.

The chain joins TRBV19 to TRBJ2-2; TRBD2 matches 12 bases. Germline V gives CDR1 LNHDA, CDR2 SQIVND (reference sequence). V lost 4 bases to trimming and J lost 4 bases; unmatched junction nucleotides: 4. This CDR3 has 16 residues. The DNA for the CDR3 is TGTGCCAGTAGTACGGCTAGCGGGAGGGTCACCGGGGAGCTGTTTTTT. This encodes CASSTASGRVTGELFF.

CDR3 sequence (DNA): TGTGCCAGCAGTGCGGGGGCCTCCTACGAGCAGTACTTC. Encoded protein: CASSAGASYEQYF. This chain links TRBV27 with TRBJ2-7, with a weak D call TRBD2 (7 bases). Trimming pared 5 bases from V and 0 bases from J, leaving 8 bases between. The germline gives CDR1 MNHEY, CDR2 SMNVEV (reference sequence). The CDR3 totals 13 residues.

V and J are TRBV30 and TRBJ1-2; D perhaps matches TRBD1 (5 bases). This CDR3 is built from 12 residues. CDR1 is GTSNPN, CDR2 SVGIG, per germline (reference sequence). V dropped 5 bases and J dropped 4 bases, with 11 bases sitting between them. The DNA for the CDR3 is TGTGCCTGGGGGGGGGTAGGCTATGGCTACACCTTC. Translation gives CAWGGVGYGYTF.

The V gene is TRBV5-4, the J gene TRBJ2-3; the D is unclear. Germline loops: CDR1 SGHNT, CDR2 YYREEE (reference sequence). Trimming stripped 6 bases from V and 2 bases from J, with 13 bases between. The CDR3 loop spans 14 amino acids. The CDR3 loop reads CASTRGRPTDTQYF. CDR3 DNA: TGTGCCAGCACCCGAGGTAGACCCACAGATACGCAGTATTTT.

The CDR3 protein is CASRGSGGRSYEQYF. The CDR3 DNA reads TGTGCCAGCAGAGGAAGCGGGGGCCGCTCCTACGAGCAGTACTTC. This chain joins TRBV2 and TRBJ2-7; 8 nucleotides agree with TRBD2. CDR1 and CDR2 (germline): SNHLY, FYNNEI. The J segment lost 0 bases and the V segment lost 6 bases, leaving 7 bases of the junction unmatched. This CDR3 comprises 15 residues.

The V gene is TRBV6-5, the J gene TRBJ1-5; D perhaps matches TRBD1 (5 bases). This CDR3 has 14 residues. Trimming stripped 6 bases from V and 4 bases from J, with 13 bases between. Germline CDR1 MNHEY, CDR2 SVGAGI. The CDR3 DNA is TGTGCCAGCAGCCTCATGGGGGGGAATCAGCCCCAGCATTTT. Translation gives CASSLMGGNQPQHF.

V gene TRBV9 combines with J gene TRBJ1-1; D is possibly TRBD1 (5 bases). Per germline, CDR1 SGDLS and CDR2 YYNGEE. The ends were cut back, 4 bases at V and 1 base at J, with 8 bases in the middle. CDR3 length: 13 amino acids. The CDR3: CASSRGGNTEAFF. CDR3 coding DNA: TGTGCCAGCAGCCGGGGGGGGAACACTGAAGCTTTCTTT.

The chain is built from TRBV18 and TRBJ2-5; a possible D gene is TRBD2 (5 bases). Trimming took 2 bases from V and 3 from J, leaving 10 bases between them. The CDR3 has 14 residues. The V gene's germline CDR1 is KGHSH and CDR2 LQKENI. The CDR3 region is CASSPFRLKETQYF. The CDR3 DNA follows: TGTGCCAGCTCACCATTCCGACTAAAAGAGACCCAGTACTTC.

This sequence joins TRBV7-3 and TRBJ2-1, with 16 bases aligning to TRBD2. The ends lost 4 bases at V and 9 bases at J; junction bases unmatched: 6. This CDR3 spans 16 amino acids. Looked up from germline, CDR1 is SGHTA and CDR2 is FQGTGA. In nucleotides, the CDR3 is TGTGCCAGCAGCTCCGGGACTAGCGGGGGGGCGAGTGAGCAGTTCTTC. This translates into CASSSGTSGGASEQFF.

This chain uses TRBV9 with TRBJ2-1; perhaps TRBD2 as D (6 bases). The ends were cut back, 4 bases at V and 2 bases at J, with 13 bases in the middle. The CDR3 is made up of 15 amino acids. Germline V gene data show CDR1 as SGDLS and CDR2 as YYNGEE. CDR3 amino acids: CASSSGGVAYNEQFF. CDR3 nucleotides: TGTGCCAGCAGCTCAGGAGGGGTGGCCTACAATGAGCAGTTCTTC.

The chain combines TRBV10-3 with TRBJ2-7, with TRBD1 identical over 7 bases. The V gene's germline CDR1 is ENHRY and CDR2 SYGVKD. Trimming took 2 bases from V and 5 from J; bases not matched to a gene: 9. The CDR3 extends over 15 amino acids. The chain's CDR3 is CAISEAGTGAHEQYF. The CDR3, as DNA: TGTGCCATCAGTGAGGCCGGAACAGGGGCCCACGAGCAGTACTTC.

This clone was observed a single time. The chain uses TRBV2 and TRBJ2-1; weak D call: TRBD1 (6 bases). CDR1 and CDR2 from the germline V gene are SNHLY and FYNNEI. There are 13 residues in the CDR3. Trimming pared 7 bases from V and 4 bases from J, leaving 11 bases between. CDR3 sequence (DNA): TGTGCCAGCACCCGAACAGGGTACAATGAGCAGTTCTTC. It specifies CASTRTGYNEQFF.

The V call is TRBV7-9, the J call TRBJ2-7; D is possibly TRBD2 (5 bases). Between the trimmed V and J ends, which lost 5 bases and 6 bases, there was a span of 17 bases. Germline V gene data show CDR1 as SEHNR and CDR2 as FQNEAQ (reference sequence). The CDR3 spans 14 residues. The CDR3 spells CASSHVGLAGEQYF. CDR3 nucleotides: TGTGCCAGCAGCCACGTGGGCCTAGCAGGCGAGCAGTACTTC.

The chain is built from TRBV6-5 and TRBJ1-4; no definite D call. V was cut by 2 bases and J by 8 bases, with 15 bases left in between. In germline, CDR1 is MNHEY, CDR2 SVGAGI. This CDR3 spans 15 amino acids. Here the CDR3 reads CASSYPTKVGEKLFF. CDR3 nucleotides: TGTGCCAGCAGTTACCCCACTAAGGTCGGGGAAAAACTGTTTTTT.

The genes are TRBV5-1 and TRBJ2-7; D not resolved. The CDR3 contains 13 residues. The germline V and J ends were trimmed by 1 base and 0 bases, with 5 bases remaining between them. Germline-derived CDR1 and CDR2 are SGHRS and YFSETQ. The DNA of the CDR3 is TGCGCCAGCAGCTTGTCAGTCTCCTACGAGCAGTACTTC. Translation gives CASSLSVSYEQYF.

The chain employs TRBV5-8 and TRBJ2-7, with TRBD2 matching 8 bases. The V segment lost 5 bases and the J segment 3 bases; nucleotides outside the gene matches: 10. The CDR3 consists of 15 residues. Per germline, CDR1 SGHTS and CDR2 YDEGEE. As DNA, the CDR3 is TGTGCCAGCAGTCAGGGGACGGGAGGGCTCTACGAGCAGTACTTC. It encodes CASSQGTGGLYEQYF.

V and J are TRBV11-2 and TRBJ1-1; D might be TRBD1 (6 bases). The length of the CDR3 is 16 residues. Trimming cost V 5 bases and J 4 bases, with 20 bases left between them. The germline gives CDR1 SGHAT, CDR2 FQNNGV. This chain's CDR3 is CASSLQFGQGRTEAFF. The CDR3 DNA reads TGTGCCAGCAGCCTCCAATTCGGGCAGGGGCGCACTGAAGCTTTCTTT.

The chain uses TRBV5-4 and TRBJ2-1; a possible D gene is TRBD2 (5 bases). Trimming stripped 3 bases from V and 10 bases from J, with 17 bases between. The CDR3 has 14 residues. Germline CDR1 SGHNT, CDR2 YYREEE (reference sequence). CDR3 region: CASSYGPPGLEQFF. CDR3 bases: TGTGCCAGCAGCTATGGTCCTCCGGGATTAGAGCAGTTCTTC. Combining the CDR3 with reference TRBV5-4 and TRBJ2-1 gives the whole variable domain ETGVTQSPTHLIKTRGQQVTLRCSSQSGHNTVSWYQQALGQGPQFIFQYYREEENGRGNFPPRFSGLQFPNYSSELNVNALELDDSALYLCASSYGPPGLEQFFGPGTRLTVL.